This TCR beta chain was recorded in a study of shared clonotypes between healthy human individuals. Only Caucasian adults living in Nashville, Tennessee made up the donor group. Per the authors' pipeline: Junction-only sequences produced by ImmunoSEQ had no quality scores, so filtering differed. TCRdb's table, derived via immunoSEQ multiplex PCR, lists solely in-frame clones and lacks some. V and J calls and clone size follow that table, whereas D and trimming were derived from the DNA. The sample yields about 110,000 clones, less than 75% seen once. V lost 1 base and J lost 7, with 13 bases in between. There are 15 residues in the CDR3. From germline, CDR1 is SGHAT and CDR2 FQDESV (reference sequence). Whole-study findings and limits: Non-shared clonotypes showed lower generation probabilities than clonotypes common to all four donors. Clonotype sharing among donors, it was expected, would be affected by sequencing depth.

As for this clone: As yet, its antigen is unknown.

The chain employs TRBV11-1 and TRBJ2-2; D is undetermined. What was sequenced was memory CD8+ T cells sorted from blood. Subset in this sample: CD45RO+ cells pooled with CCR7-negative TemRA cells. This clonotype was sampled from a woman in her twenties or thirties in good health. The CDR3 DNA reads TGTGCCAGCAGCTTAGGTGCCTTGGGTGGCGGGGAGCTGTTTTTT. This gives the protein CASSLGALGGGELFF. The whole variable domain, filled in from reference TRBV11-1 and TRBJ2-2, reads EAEVAQSPRYKITEKSQAVAFWCDPISGHATLYWYRQILGQGPELLVQFQDESVVDDSQLPKDRFSAERLKGVDSTLKIQPAELGDSAMYLCASSLGALGGGELFFGEGSRLTVL.